The 27 T cell receptor beta chains below come from one sample, sequenced in a study of cytomegalovirus exposure and HLA in healthy donors. PCR primers comprised 60 Vbeta and 13 Jbeta primers. This table comes from immunoSEQ multiplex PCR, and its TCRdb copy is limited to in-frame clones, with some not included. The sample yields about 160,000 clones, 70% to 85% seen once. What was sequenced was PBMCs. These receptor sequences come from a man in his fifties in good health and CMV-seropositive.

The rearrangement links TRBV4-1 to TRBJ2-7; the match to TRBD1 covers 7 bases. Germline V gene data show CDR1 as MGHRA and CDR2 as YSYEKL. The trim removed 3 bases at V and 0 bases at J, leaving 11 bases unmatched. The length of the CDR3 is 17 residues. DNA for the CDR3: TGCGCCAGCAGCCAGTTCCTAGGACAGGTTAGCTCCTACGAGCAGTACTTC. It specifies CASSQFLGQVSSYEQYF.

The chain uses TRBV28 and TRBJ2-3, with 7 bases lining up with TRBD2. Germline CDR1 reads MDHEN; CDR2 reads SYDVKM. Losses at the gene ends were 11 bases for V and 0 bases for J; bases not matched to a gene: 11. The CDR3 is 15 amino acids. CDR3 amino acids: CASGRGGISTDTQYF. The CDR3 nucleotides read TGTGCCTCCGGCCGGGGAGGGATTAGCACAGATACGCAGTATTTT.

V and J are TRBV11-2 and TRBJ2-4, with 7 bases that match TRBD2. The ends lost 3 bases at V and 11 bases at J; junction bases unmatched: 13. Germline CDR1 reads SGHAT; CDR2 reads FQNNGV. CDR3 length equals 15 residues. This CDR3 is CASSLGLGLGSVQYF. CDR3 sequence (DNA): TGTGCCAGCAGCTTGGGGTTAGGACTAGGGAGCGTTCAGTACTTC.

J is TRBJ2-7 and V is TRBV7-2; D call uncertain. The germline V and J ends were trimmed by 5 bases and 4 bases, with 18 bases remaining between them. This CDR3 has 15 amino acids. Germline V gives CDR1 SGHTA, CDR2 FQGNSA. The CDR3 DNA is TGTGCCAGCAGCCTCTCGCGTATATCTTCGTACGAGCAGTACTTC. Translating gives CASSLSRISSYEQYF.

The genes are TRBV28 and TRBJ1-2; D is perhaps TRBD1 (5 bases). Germline V gene lookup returns CDR1 MDHEN and CDR2 SYDVKM. The CDR3 contains 13 residues. Trimming cost V 2 bases and J 7 bases, with 11 bases left between them. The CDR3 DNA reads as TGTGCCAGCAGTTTAGGGCAGGGTGTTGGCTACACCTTC. It yields the protein CASSLGQGVGYTF.

This sequence joins TRBV5-4 and TRBJ2-5, with TRBD2 identical over 8 bases. Germline CDR1 and CDR2: SGHNT and YYREEE (reference sequence). V lost 4 bases to trimming and J lost 4 bases; unmatched junction nucleotides: 12. CDR3 size: 16 residues. The CDR3 loop reads CASSGGFAGGLETQYF. In DNA form, the CDR3 reads TGTGCCAGCAGCGGGGGGTTTGCGGGGGGTTTAGAGACCCAGTACTTC.

This clone has just one count. The V and J genes are TRBV7-9 and TRBJ2-2, with 7 bases identical to TRBD1. This CDR3 contains 16 residues. The germline CDR1 and CDR2 sequences are SEHNR and FQNEAQ (reference sequence). The V segment lost 5 bases and the J segment 1 base; nucleotides outside the gene matches: 7. The CDR3 sequence is CASSLPTGMNTGELFF. CDR3 DNA: TGTGCCAGCAGCCTCCCGACAGGGATGAACACCGGGGAGCTGTTTTTT. Variable domain in full (rest from reference TRBV7-9 and TRBJ2-2): DTGVSQNPRHKITKRGQNVTFRCDPISEHNRLYWYRQTLGQGPEFLTYFQNEAQLEKSRLLSDRFSAERPKGSFSTLEIQRTEQGDSAMYLCASSLPTGMNTGELFFGEGSRLTVL.

This clone was counted only a few times. The chain carries TRBV7-2 and TRBJ1-3; 7 nucleotides agree with TRBD1. From germline, CDR1 is SGHTA and CDR2 FQGNSA. After removal of 6 bases from V and 1 base from J, the junction contained 6 bases not matched to a gene. The length of the CDR3 is 15 residues. For the CDR3, the DNA is TGTGCCAGCAGTTCCCTGGGACAGTCTGGAAACACCATATATTTT. Translating it yields CASSSLGQSGNTIYF. The full variable domain, completed using reference TRBV7-2 and TRBJ1-3, is GAGVSQSPSNKVTEKGKDVELRCDPISGHTALYWYRQSLGQGLEFLIYFQGNSAPDKSGLPSDRFSAERTGGSVSTLTIQRTQQEDSAVYLCASSSLGQSGNTIYFGEGSWLTVV.

The chain has TRBV7-2 and TRBJ1-5, with 9 bases aligning to TRBD1. The CDR3 is 14 residues long. CDR1 and CDR2 (germline): SGHTA, FQGNSA. After removal of 8 bases from V and 7 bases from J, the junction contained 9 bases not matched to a gene. The CDR3 spells CASGGTGPGQPQHF. The CDR3 nucleotides are TGTGCCAGCGGTGGGACAGGGCCGGGACAGCCCCAGCATTTT. Together with reference TRBV7-2 and TRBJ1-5, the CDR3 gives the full variable domain: GAGVSQSPSNKVTEKGKDVELRCDPISGHTALYWYRQSLGQGLEFLIYFQGNSAPDKSGLPSDRFSAERTGGSVSTLTIQRTQQEDSAVYLCASGGTGPGQPQHFGDGTRLSIL.

This chain links TRBV5-4 with TRBJ2-7; D might be TRBD2 (5 bases). The CDR3 contains 16 residues. Germline V CDR1 and CDR2: SGHNT, YYREEE (reference sequence). With 4 bases removed from V and 6 bases from J, the gap between germline ends came to 23 bases. The chain's CDR3 is CASSPSVGLLLTEQYF. The CDR3 region has the DNA TGTGCCAGCAGCCCGTCTGTAGGACTCCTTTTGACCGAGCAGTACTTC. Looking up the rest from reference TRBV5-4 and TRBJ2-7 gives the full variable domain: ETGVTQSPTHLIKTRGQQVTLRCSSQSGHNTVSWYQQALGQGPQFIFQYYREEENGRGNFPPRFSGLQFPNYSSELNVNALELDDSALYLCASSPSVGLLLTEQYFGPGTRLTVT.

The chain uses TRBV4-1 and TRBJ2-2, with 11 positions matching TRBD2. Germline V gene lookup returns CDR1 MGHRA and CDR2 YSYEKL. The CDR3 has 17 residues. V trimming: 3 bases; J trimming: 5 bases; junction bases outside the gene matches: 8. CDR3 bases: TGCGCCAGCAGCCACTATCTTAGCGGGGGGGCAACCGGGGAGCTGTTTTTT. It is translated as CASSHYLSGGATGELFF.

The chain combines TRBV5-4 with TRBJ2-5, with TRBD2 identical over 7 bases. CDR1 and CDR2 (germline): SGHNT, YYREEE (reference sequence). V shed 4 bases, J shed 2 bases, and the junction held 2 bases outside the gene matches. The CDR3 covers 13 residues. CDR3 region: CASSRGDQETQYF. CDR3 in DNA: TGTGCCAGCAGCCGGGGGGATCAAGAGACCCAGTACTTC.

The chain carries TRBV5-6 and TRBJ2-1; 13 nucleotides agree with TRBD2. Germline loops: CDR1 SGHDT, CDR2 YYEEEE. Losses at the gene ends were 2 bases for V and 0 bases for J; bases not matched to a gene: 8. The CDR3 is 19 amino acids. Here the CDR3 DNA reads TGTGCCAGCAGCTTCGGACTAGCGGGGGCCCAGAGCTCCTACAATGAGCAGTTCTTC. It translates to CASSFGLAGAQSSYNEQFF.

CDR3 DNA: TGTGCCAGCAGTTATATGTCAGACACTGAAGCTTTCTTT. Protein: CASSYMSDTEAFF. The genes are TRBV6-5 and TRBJ1-1, with D hard to call. This CDR3 is 13 amino acids long. Trimming left V 3 bases short and J 3 bases short, with 8 bases between. Germline V gene data show CDR1 as MNHEY and CDR2 as SVGAGI.

This chain links TRBV7-2 with TRBJ2-7; 9 bases agree with TRBD1. CDR3 length: 15 residues. The ends lost 5 bases at V and 2 bases at J; junction bases unmatched: 7. Germline-derived CDR1 and CDR2 are SGHTA and FQGNSA. The CDR3 DNA follows: TGTGCCAGCAGCCCGCGGACAGGGGACACCTACGAGCAGTACTTC. Translation: CASSPRTGDTYEQYF.

The chain joins TRBV4-1 to TRBJ2-2; 8 bases agree with TRBD1. V trimming: 0 bases; J trimming: 7 bases; junction bases outside the gene matches: 10. CDR1 is MGHRA and CDR2 is YSYEKL in the germline V gene. The CDR3 is 17 amino acids. Here the CDR3 DNA reads TGCGCCAGCAGCCAAGAGTCCGGCCAGGGGGCTGACGGGGAGCTGTTTTTT. It is translated as CASSQESGQGADGELFF.

This rearrangement joins TRBV27 to TRBJ1-2, with 8 positions matching TRBD1. J gave up 7 bases and V 5 bases, and 9 bases lay outside the gene matches. The CDR3 sequence is 14 residues long. CDR1 is MNHEY, CDR2 SMNVEV, per germline (reference sequence). CDR3 in amino acids: CASSPLTGVGGYTF. The CDR3 nucleotides read TGTGCCAGCAGTCCCCTGACAGGGGTAGGTGGCTACACCTTC.

This rearrangement joins TRBV4-3 to TRBJ2-7; 9 bases are shared with TRBD1. After removal of 4 bases from V and 7 bases from J, the junction contained 11 bases not matched to a gene. This CDR3 is built from 15 residues. The germline CDR1 and CDR2 sequences are LGHNA and YSLEER. The chain's CDR3 is CASSPENRGRGEQYF. CDR3 in DNA: TGCGCCAGCAGCCCCGAGAACAGGGGGCGGGGGGAGCAGTACTTC.

This clone was recorded a few times. This rearrangement joins TRBV21-1 to TRBJ2-7; the listed D gene, TRBD2, was not tested against the DNA. TRBV21-1 represents a pseudogene. The CDR3 contains 15 residues. The CDR3, as DNA: TGTGCCAGCAGCAAAGACGTGCGGGGCACCTACGAGCAGTACTTC. Its protein is CASSKDVRGTYEQYF.

The chain combines TRBV6-5 with TRBJ2-3; D is perhaps TRBD2 (7 bases). The CDR3 totals 11 residues. Trimming left V 8 bases short and J 10 bases short, with 13 bases between. Germline loops: CDR1 MNHEY, CDR2 SVGAGI. The CDR3 here is CASEGGGAQYF. CDR3 sequence (DNA): TGTGCCAGCGAGGGGGGGGGTGCGCAGTATTTT.

The CDR3 protein is CAIRFYAKTGLSTGELFF. Here the CDR3 DNA reads TGTGCCATCAGGTTTTACGCAAAGACAGGGTTAAGCACCGGGGAGCTGTTTTTT. The V and J genes are TRBV10-3 and TRBJ2-2, with 7 positions matching TRBD1. The germline gives CDR1 ENHRY, CDR2 SYGVKD. This CDR3 has 18 residues. Trimming took 6 bases from V and 4 from J; bases not matched to a gene: 17.

For the CDR3, the DNA is TGCGCCAGCAGCCAAGATCTCGGGGAGCAGTACTTC. It yields the protein CASSQDLGEQYF. This chain connects TRBV4-1 to TRBJ2-7; D is unresolved. V was shortened by 0 bases and J by 7 bases, with 7 bases between the two germline ends. The CDR3 covers 12 residues. CDR1 is MGHRA and CDR2 is YSYEKL in the germline V gene.

This sequence joins TRBV5-6 and TRBJ1-5; 9 bases fit TRBD1. This CDR3 is 14 amino acids long. The V and J ends lost 3 bases and 5 bases, in that order; junction bases with no gene match: 3. Germline V gives CDR1 SGHDT, CDR2 YYEEEE. CDR3 amino acids: CASSSDRGYQPQHF. The CDR3 nucleotides read TGTGCCAGCAGCTCGGACAGGGGCTATCAGCCCCAGCATTTT.

The gene calls are TRBV19 and TRBJ2-7, with D hard to call. CDR1 and CDR2 from the germline V gene are LNHDA and SQIVND (reference sequence). The CDR3 runs 14 residues. V was pared by 3 bases and J by 6 bases, with 15 bases between. CDR3: CASSIVSNLGEQYF. DNA for the CDR3: TGTGCCAGTAGTATCGTCAGCAACCTAGGCGAGCAGTACTTC.

The chain links TRBV7-3 to TRBJ2-2; tentatively, D is TRBD1 (7 bases). V gave up 5 bases and J gave up 4 bases, with 20 bases separating them. Germline-derived CDR1 and CDR2 are SGHTA and FQGTGA. The CDR3 has 17 residues. The CDR3: CASSGGVGRGSTGELFF. CDR3 bases: TGTGCCAGCAGCGGAGGGGTGGGCAGGGGGAGCACCGGGGAGCTGTTTTTT.

The chain uses TRBV10-3 and TRBJ2-7; D unresolved. CDR1 is ENHRY and CDR2 is SYGVKD in the germline V gene. Trimming shortened V by 2 bases and J by 3 bases, and 14 bases separated the two germline ends. The CDR3 runs 15 residues. CDR3 coding DNA: TGTGCCATCAGTGAGATGACACCGTCCTACTACGAGCAGTACTTC. This encodes CAISEMTPSYYEQYF.

J is TRBJ2-4 and V is TRBV29-1, with unresolved D. The CDR3 consists of 13 residues. CDR1 SQVTM and CDR2 ANQGSEA come from the germline V gene. The V and J ends lost 5 bases and 0 bases respectively, with 8 bases between them. The DNA for the CDR3 is TGCAGCGTTATCGGAGTAGCCAAAAACATTCAGTACTTC. Translated: CSVIGVAKNIQYF.